This T cell receptor (beta chain) derives from a study of T cells in Graves' hyperthyroidism and ophthalmopathy (dated by TCRdb to about 2019). Regarding the study in general: Peripheral blood samples were taken at initial diagnosis, before any treatment was given. To identify TCR V-J signatures that set the groups apart, the researchers used a discovery cohort of 100 patients, made up of 43 with Graves' ophthalmopathy and some 58 with stable Graves' hyperthyroidism. Prospective prediction of ophthalmopathy was tested in an independent validation cohort of some 19 hyperthyroidism patients and some 17 patients who later progressed to ophthalmopathy. The roughly 94 discovery patients were randomly split 7:3 into training and test sets. In addition, the study compared T-cell repertoires in thyroid tissue and in blood from several Graves' hyperthyroidism patients. After blood sampling, hyperthyroidism patients were treated with methimazole at a starting dose of 30 mg daily, and ophthalmopathy patients were treated with high-dose intravenous methylprednisolone. According to the paper, TCR Vbeta CDR3 sequencing was carried out on 135 peripheral blood samples, which came from over 40 ophthalmopathy, 75 or so hyperthyroidism and roughly 17 progressor patients. Overall study outcomes, separate from this receptor: In validation, progression to ophthalmopathy was predicted by the model with almost 71% sensitivity and just over 72% specificity, a median of roughly six months before onset. A model built on a 13 V-J signature distinguished ophthalmopathy from stable hyperthyroidism, reaching 85% to 90% sensitivity and 81% to 83% specificity in cross-validation and 80%/75% in testing. Blood samples also contained most of the expanded thyroid clonotypes (frequency above 0.001), which suggests that blood repertoires may reflect thyroid immune responses. No statistical method was used to set the sample size in advance, and investigators knew the group allocation.

This clonotype has ten or more counts. The target of this receptor is not known. No base-level quality is on record; no much larger clone is a single base apart. The CDR3, cysteine through phenylalanine, is 15 amino acids long. Left in the record is the CDR3 DNA by itself, 45 bases read in frame from the first base. Germline trimming amounts to 5 bases on V and 2 bases on J, with 4 as the count of junction bases outside the gene matches. TCR beta CDR3 regions were amplified from RNA transcripts. The first round of RT-PCR for the TCR CDR3 was performed with the HTBI primer set and the Qiagen OneStep RT-PCR kit. The libraries were constructed in a second round of multiplex PCR and then size-selected and purified. Paired-end sequencing of the libraries was performed with 100 bp reads on an Illumina HiSeq2000. In the paper's pipeline: Raw data were processed with SOAPnuke, discarding reads with adapters, uncalled bases, mean Phred below 15, or no exact constant-primer or identifier match. High-quality paired reads were merged using COPE v1.2.5, and each unique nucleotide sequence was defined as a clonotype. MiTCR v1.1 was used to align clonotypes to the IMGT TRBV, TRBD and TRBJ reference segments. Only V-J combinations with frequency above 0.0001, covering approximately 99% of repertoires, were analysed. A TCS score was defined as the ratio of F50 (clonal expansion) to E x V (chaos), with BLOSUM62-based TCRdist applied between CDR3 peptides within each V-J. Welch's t-statistics and random forest reduced fewer than 600 V-J features to roughly 13, which were used in a naive Bayes classifier (R e1071). TCRdb trimmed the raw reads at Q25, called clones with MiXCR and kept productive beta chains. CDR3 protein duplicates are merged, each entry listing the most common genes and DNA. The authors' filters were not applied to this entry. Counted in this sample were 490,000 or so distinct CDR3 sequences; roughly 16% of them appeared once. The ten largest make up approximately 32% of the sample.

Moderately to severely active disease, a Clinical Activity Score of at least 3, a NOSPECS grade of at least 4, and a duration under 3 months were present in ophthalmopathy patients. The study excluded patients with uncontrolled infections, other autoimmune diseases, pregnancy or lactation. Diagnoses relied on clinical symptoms, serum thyroxine and TRAb, thyroid ultrasound and orbital computed tomography. Ficoll-Paque density gradient centrifugation was used to isolate PBMCs from about 10 ml of fresh peripheral blood. Trizol reagent was used to extract total RNA, and RNA quality was then checked on an Agilent 2100 Bioanalyzer.

Specimen: blood. The chain employs TRBV12-3 or TRBV12-4 and TRBJ2-3, with 10 central nucleotides matching TRBD2. This TCR was recovered from a woman aged 25-40 years with Graves' ophthalmopathy. The CDR3 region reads CASSRTSGVTDTQYF. The DNA is TGTGCCAGCAGTCGGACTAGCGGTGTCACAGATACGCAGTATTTT.